Below, one T cell receptor (beta chain) is given with its context. During the collection period, no donor immune events like infections were recorded. This entry belongs to a study of identifying expanded T cells in peripheral blood. This CDR3 has 14 amino acids. V lost 7 bases to trimming and J lost 3 bases; unmatched junction nucleotides: 9. Germline CDR1 and CDR2: SGHNT and YENEEA. This table comes from immunoSEQ multiplex PCR, and its TCRdb copy is limited to in-frame clones, with some not included. The sample contains some 120,000 clones, roughly 84% of which appear only once. The TCR sequence derives from a person between 18 and 75 years old in good health. The sequenced material came from blood. The V and J genes are TRBV11-3 and TRBJ2-7, with TRBD1 identical over 7 bases. The CDR3 region has the DNA TGTGCCAGCAAAAAAGCCACAGGGGTCTACGAGCAGTACTTC. Its protein product is CASKKATGVYEQYF.